Given below is one T cell receptor (beta chain) in context. As yet, its antigen is unknown. Produced via immunoSEQ multiplex PCR; TCRdb's table is partial and in-frame only. The sample comprises about 150,000 clones, roughly 86% of which are singletons, and about an eighth rests with the top ten. CDR1 SQVTM and CDR2 ANQGSEA come from the germline V gene. V dropped 6 bases and J dropped 4 bases, with 15 bases sitting between them. There are 13 residues in the CDR3. The time point denotes: blood 2 weeks post-SBRT. The treatment: 15 Gy SBRT to primary tumor, nephrectomy 4 weeks later. Serial blood draws occurred at baseline and 2 and 4 weeks post-SBRT. Clear cell pathology was present in this patient's renal cell carcinoma. The data belong to a study of radiation and T cells in renal cell carcinoma. Study details: Nephrectomy followed 15 Gy stereotactic body radiation by 4 weeks. Study-wide points: In blood, top tumor clones expanded by 2 weeks, shrinking by 4.

The receptor's source is a woman in her 50s with renal cell carcinoma. The chain uses TRBV29-1 and TRBJ1-2, with a tentative D call TRBD1 (6 bases). The sample in question was blood, obtained from a patient whose treatment included radiotherapy and nephrectomy. The CDR3 DNA reads TGCAGCGTCTACACCAGGACAGCCTATGGCTACACCTTC. Translation: CSVYTRTAYGYTF.